Presented here are 2 T cell receptor beta chains from one specimen sequenced in a study of PD-1 blockade in classical Hodgkin lymphoma. Time point given: cycle 4 day 1 (C4D1), after less than 7 weeks of nivolumab. Each patient's relapse followed autologous stem cell transplantation, and brentuximab vedotin exposure varied. Magnetic negative selection, applied to thawed PBMCs, was used to isolate the CD8+ T cells. The assay was immunoSEQ multiplex PCR, and TCRdb's table has in-frame clones only and misses some. The repertoire consists of 6,000 to 9,500 clones, with 60% to 80% occurring once and the leading ten covering 30% to 45%. The specimen comprised CD8+ T cells from blood, sampled before the fourth cycle of nivolumab. Receptors were obtained from a human donor with classical Hodgkin lymphoma.

The chain joins TRBV5-6 to TRBJ2-5; D gene ambiguous. CDR3 size: 11 residues. Germline V CDR1 and CDR2: SGHDT, YYEEEE. The V and J ends lost 3 bases and 5 bases respectively, with 5 bases between them. The CDR3 loop is CASSSMETQYF. CDR3 in DNA: TGTGCCAGCAGCTCTATGGAGACCCAGTACTTC.

This sequence joins TRBV7-2 and TRBJ1-2, with D uncertain. CDR1 SGHTA and CDR2 FQGNSA come from the germline V gene. CDR3 length: 16 amino acids. Trimming stripped 0 bases from V and 1 base from J, with 12 bases between. CDR3 in DNA: TGTGCCAGCAGCTTAGCCACAGCATGGAATAACTATGGCTACACCTTC. This translates into CASSLATAWNNYGYTF.